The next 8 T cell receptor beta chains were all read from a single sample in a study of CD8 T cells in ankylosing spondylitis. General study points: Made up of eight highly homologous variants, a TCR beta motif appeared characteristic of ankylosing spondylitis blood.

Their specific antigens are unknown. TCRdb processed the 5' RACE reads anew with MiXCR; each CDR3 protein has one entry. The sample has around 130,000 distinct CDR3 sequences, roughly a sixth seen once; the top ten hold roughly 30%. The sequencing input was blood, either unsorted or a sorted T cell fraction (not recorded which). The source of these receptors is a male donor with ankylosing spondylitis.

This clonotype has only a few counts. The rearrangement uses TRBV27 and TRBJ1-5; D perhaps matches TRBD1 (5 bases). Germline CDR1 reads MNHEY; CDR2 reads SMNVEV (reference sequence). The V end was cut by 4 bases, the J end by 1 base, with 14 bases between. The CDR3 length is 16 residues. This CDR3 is CASSSAGEGSNQPQHF. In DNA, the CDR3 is TGTGCCAGCAGTTCTGCCGGGGAGGGGAGCAATCAGCCCCAGCATTTT.

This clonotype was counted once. DNA of the CDR3: TGTGCCAGCAGCCCCCCCCGTGGGAGGGCCGGGGAGCTGTTTTTT. Its protein product is CASSPPRGRAGELFF. The V gene is TRBV7-6, the J gene TRBJ2-2; 7 bases fit TRBD2. The germline gives CDR1 SGHVS, CDR2 FNYEAQ. After removal of 5 bases from V and 6 bases from J, the junction contained 9 bases not matched to a gene. This CDR3 has 15 residues. Combining the CDR3 with reference TRBV7-6 and TRBJ2-2 gives the whole variable domain GAGVSQSPRYKVTKRGQDVALRCDPISGHVSLYWYRQALGQGPEFLTYFNYEAQQDKSGLPNDRFSAERPEGSISTLTIQRTEQRDSAMYRCASSPPRGRAGELFFGEGSRLTVL.

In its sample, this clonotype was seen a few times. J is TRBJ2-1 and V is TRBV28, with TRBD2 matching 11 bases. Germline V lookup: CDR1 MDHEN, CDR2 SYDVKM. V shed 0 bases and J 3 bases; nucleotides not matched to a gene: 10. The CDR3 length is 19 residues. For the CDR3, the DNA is TGTGCCAGCAGTTTATGGGACCCGGGACTAGCGGTTAGCTACAATGAGCAGTTCTTC. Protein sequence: CASSLWDPGLAVSYNEQFF.

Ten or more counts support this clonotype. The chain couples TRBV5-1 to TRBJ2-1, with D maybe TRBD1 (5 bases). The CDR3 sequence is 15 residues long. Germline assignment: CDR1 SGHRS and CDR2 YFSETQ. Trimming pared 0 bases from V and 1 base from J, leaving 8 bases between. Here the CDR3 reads CASSLVDRSYNEQFF. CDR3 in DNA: TGCGCCAGCAGCTTGGTCGACAGATCCTACAATGAGCAGTTCTTC. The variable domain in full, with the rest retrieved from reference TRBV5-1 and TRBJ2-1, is KAGVTQTPRYLIKTRGQQVTLSCSPISGHRSVSWYQQTPGQGLQFLFEYFSETQRNKGNFPGRFSGRQFSNSRSEMNVSTLELGDSALYLCASSLVDRSYNEQFFGPGTRLTVL.

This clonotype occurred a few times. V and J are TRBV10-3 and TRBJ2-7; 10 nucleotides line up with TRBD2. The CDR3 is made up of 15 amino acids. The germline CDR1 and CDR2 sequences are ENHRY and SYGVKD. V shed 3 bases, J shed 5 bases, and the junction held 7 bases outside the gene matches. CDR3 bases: TGTGCCATCAGTGATAAGCGGGAGGGCCGGGACGAGCAGTACTTC. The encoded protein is CAISDKREGRDEQYF.

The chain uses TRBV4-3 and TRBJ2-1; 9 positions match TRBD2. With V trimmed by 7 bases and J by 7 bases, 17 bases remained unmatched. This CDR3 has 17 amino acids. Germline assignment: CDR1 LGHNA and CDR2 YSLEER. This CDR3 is CASTPGVVAGASNEQFF. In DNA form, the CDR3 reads TGCGCCAGCACCCCAGGGGTGGTAGCGGGAGCTAGTAATGAGCAGTTCTTC.

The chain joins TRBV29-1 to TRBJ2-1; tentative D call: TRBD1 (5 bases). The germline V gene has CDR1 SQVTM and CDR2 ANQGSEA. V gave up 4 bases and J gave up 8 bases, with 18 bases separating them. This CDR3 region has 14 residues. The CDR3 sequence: CSVGAGFSEYEQFF. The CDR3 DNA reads TGCAGCGTTGGGGCAGGGTTCTCCGAGTATGAGCAGTTCTTC.

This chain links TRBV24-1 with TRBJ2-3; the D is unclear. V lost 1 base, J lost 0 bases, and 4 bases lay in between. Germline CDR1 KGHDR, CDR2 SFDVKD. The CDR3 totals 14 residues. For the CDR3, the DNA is TGTGCCACCAGTGATTTCAAGAGCACAGATACGCAGTATTTT. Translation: CATSDFKSTDTQYF.